A selection of T cell receptor beta chains follows, all from one sample in a study of blood T cell repertoires in COVID-19. The data were produced by immunoSEQ multiplex PCR, yet TCRdb's version contains in-frame clones alone and is incomplete. The table shows more than 250,000 clones, with 70% to 90% occurring only once. The sequenced material came from peripheral blood. The receptors here all came from a man in his fifties or sixties who had recovered from COVID-19. The CDR3 runs from the conserved cysteine through the conserved F or W. D genes are given only for firm matches. The size field is filled for only some rows; it gives once, few, many or a size class.

clone_size: NA; j_call: TRBJ1-2; v_call: TRBV28; d_call: TRBD1; cdr3_nt: TGTGCCAGCAGTTTATGGCGGGACAGGGGAAAACGTAAAACTAACTATGGCTACACCTTC; cdr3_aa: CASSLWRDRGKRKTNYGYTF
clone_size: few; j_call: TRBJ2-3; v_call: TRBV19; d_call: NA; cdr3_nt: TGTGCCAGTAGTCTTTCGGCAGGGGCTGTTGCAGATACGCAGTATTTT; cdr3_aa: CASSLSAGAVADTQYF
clone_size: NA; j_call: TRBJ2-2; v_call: TRBV4-2; d_call: NA; cdr3_nt: TGTGCCAGCAGCCAAGATCCGGGACGGGGGACCGGGGAGCTGTTTTTT; cdr3_aa: CASSQDPGRGTGELFF
clone_size: many; j_call: TRBJ1-5; v_call: TRBV9; d_call: TRBD1; cdr3_nt: TGTGCCAGCAGCCAGGGGGCAGGTGGGGGCAATCAGCCCCAGCATTTT; cdr3_aa: CASSQGAGGGNQPQHF
clone_size: NA; j_call: TRBJ2-7; v_call: TRBV24-1; d_call: TRBD1; cdr3_nt: TGTGCCAAGAGCCTAACCGTTAAGGGACAGGGAAGCTCCTACGAGCAGTACTTC; cdr3_aa: CAKSLTVKGQGSSYEQYF
clone_size: NA; j_call: TRBJ1-3; v_call: TRBV4-1; d_call: TRBD1; cdr3_nt: TGCGCCAGCAGCCAGGCCGCACAGGGGGCTGGAAACACCATATATTTT; cdr3_aa: CASSQAAQGAGNTIYF
clone_size: NA; j_call: TRBJ2-3; v_call: TRBV20-1; d_call: TRBD1; cdr3_nt: TGCAGTGCTAGTGACCCCGACAGGGATTTTGATACGCAGTATTTT; cdr3_aa: CSASDPDRDFDTQYF
clone_size: NA; j_call: TRBJ2-3; v_call: TRBV12-1; d_call: NA; cdr3_nt: TGTGCCAGCAACCCCCTAGCGGGAGCTCCAGATACGCAGTATTTT; cdr3_aa: CASNPLAGAPDTQYF
clone_size: NA; j_call: TRBJ1-1; v_call: TRBV3-1/TRBV3-2; d_call: TRBD1; cdr3_nt: TGTGCCAGCACCGCGACAGGGACCACTGAAGCTTTCTTT; cdr3_aa: CASTATGTTEAFF
clone_size: NA; j_call: TRBJ2-6; v_call: TRBV7-2; d_call: TRBD2; cdr3_nt: TGTGCCAGCACCCCACGGGGGGGCAGTGGGGCCAACGTCCTGACTTTC; cdr3_aa: CASTPRGGSGANVLTF
clone_size: NA; j_call: TRBJ2-1; v_call: TRBV11-2; d_call: TRBD2; cdr3_nt: TGTGCCAGCAGCTTAAGAGAGGTGGCCCTAGCGGGAGTTTACAATGAGCAGTTCTTC; cdr3_aa: CASSLREVALAGVYNEQFF